The T cell receptor (beta chain) described here comes from a study of blood T cell repertoires in COVID-19. The CDR3 length is 15 residues. Germline V gene sequence: CDR1 SGHRS, CDR2 YFSETQ. The ends lost 5 bases at V and 1 base at J; junction bases unmatched: 3. The method was immunoSEQ multiplex PCR; TCRdb's version includes in-frame clones alone and lacks a portion of them. This table holds about 220,000 clones, 84% found once. The chain combines TRBV5-1 with TRBJ2-2; 9 nucleotides line up with TRBD1. Sequenced input: peripheral blood. The TCR comes from a middle-aged man with active or convalescent COVID-19. The CDR3 region has the DNA TGCGCCAGCAGTTGGGGACAGGGGAACACCGGGGAGCTGTTTTTT. The encoded protein is CASSWGQGNTGELFF.